These T cell receptor beta chains were read from a single sample in a study of OX40 agonist ivuxolimab in advanced cancers. Profiling relied on immunoSEQ multiplex PCR, and the TCRdb table lists in-frame clones only, not all of them. In the table there are about 82,000 clones, 70% to 90% of which are singletons. Here the sequenced sample was CD4+ or CD8+ T cells sorted from blood, taken in a trial of the OX40 agonist ivuxolimab. Receptors originate from an adult with an advanced solid tumor such as melanoma, head and neck, liver or kidney cancer. Both conserved end residues are part of each CDR3. A D gene is named only where the DNA matches it firmly. Clone size, where shown, is once, few, many, or a class for clones that have expanded.

>few|TRBD1|TRBV10-3|TRBJ1-5
CAISGGDRGNQPQHF
TGTGCCATCAGTGGTGGGGACAGGGGGAATCAGCCCCAGCATTTT
>few|.|TRBV11-2|TRBJ1-2
CASSSGSEGGYTF
TGTGCCAGCAGCTCCGGCTCGGAGGGTGGCTACACCTTC
>.|.|TRBV5-1|TRBJ1-2
CASSLEPGAGGYTF
TGCGCCAGCAGCTTGGAGCCGGGTGCGGGGGGCTACACCTTC
>.|.|TRBV2|TRBJ1-2
CASSEGRAVYGYTF
TGTGCCAGCAGTGAAGGTCGGGCGGTCTATGGCTACACCTTC
>.|TRBD2|TRBV5-4|TRBJ2-2
CASRSGGSGRAAGELFF
TGTGCCAGCAGGTCAGGAGGTAGCGGGAGGGCCGCGGGGGAGCTGTTTTTT
>.|.|TRBV6-6|TRBJ2-1
CASSAKSTGHEQFF
TGTGCCAGCAGCGCAAAGTCGACAGGCCATGAGCAGTTCTTC
>.|TRBD2|TRBV9|TRBJ2-1
CASSVGLAGPPRSNEQFF
TGTGCCAGCAGCGTAGGTCTAGCGGGACCCCCTCGGAGCAATGAGCAGTTCTTC
>.|.|TRBV9|TRBJ1-4
CASSLGPNEKLFF
TGTGCCAGCAGCCTCGGCCCCAATGAAAAACTGTTTTTT
>.|.|TRBV28|TRBJ2-1
CASSFLRYNEQFF
TGTGCCAGCAGTTTTCTGAGGTACAATGAGCAGTTCTTC
>.|.|TRBV7-8|TRBJ1-1
CASSEGHADTEAFF
TGTGCCAGCAGTGAGGGCCACGCCGACACTGAAGCTTTCTTT
>.|TRBD2|TRBV28|TRBJ2-5
CASSLDPPGGRGETQYF
TGTGCCAGCAGTCTCGACCCTCCGGGAGGCCGGGGGGAGACCCAGTACTTC
>.|TRBD2|TRBV7-2|TRBJ2-1
CASSLAGSGGYNEQFF
TGTGCCAGCAGCTTAGCTGGTAGCGGGGGATACAATGAGCAGTTCTTC
>.|.|TRBV7-9|TRBJ2-1
CASSPEYGEQFF
TGTGCCAGCAGCCCGGAGTACGGTGAGCAGTTCTTC
>.|TRBD1|TRBV2|TRBJ2-7
CASSQDRAEQYF
TGTGCCAGCAGTCAGGACAGGGCCGAGCAGTACTTC
>few|TRBD1|TRBV11-2|TRBJ2-1
CASTGAQYNEQFF
TGTGCCAGTACAGGGGCGCAGTACAATGAGCAGTTCTTC
>.|TRBD1|TRBV7-9|TRBJ1-2
CASSTRDRKPPVYGYTF
TGTGCCAGCAGCACCCGGGACAGGAAACCCCCCGTTTATGGCTACACCTTC
>.|.|TRBV19|TRBJ1-5
CASSIGRFSNQPQHF
TGTGCCAGTAGTATAGGCAGGTTCAGCAATCAGCCCCAGCATTTT
>.|.|TRBV27|TRBJ2-5
CASIPQGPETQYF
TGTGCCAGCATACCCCAGGGACCAGAGACCCAGTACTTC
>.|TRBD1|TRBV18|TRBJ2-4
CASSDRGNIQYF
TGTGCCAGCTCAGACAGGGGAAACATTCAGTACTTC
>.|.|TRBV9|TRBJ2-1
CASSKSGTGIYNEQFF
TGTGCCAGCAGCAAAAGCGGGACAGGAATATACAATGAGCAGTTCTTC
>.|.|TRBV28|TRBJ2-1
CASSPTRQGASGRAPRNEQFF
TGTGCCAGCAGTCCAACCCGACAGGGGGCGAGCGGGAGGGCCCCTCGCAATGAGCAGTTCTTC
>.|.|TRBV28|TRBJ1-5
CASSWGNQPQHF
TGTGCCAGCAGTTGGGGGAATCAGCCCCAGCATTTT
>.|.|TRBV5-1|TRBJ2-3
CASSFSVDTDTQYF
TGCGCCAGCAGCTTTAGCGTGGACACAGATACGCAGTATTTT
>.|.|TRBV30|TRBJ1-1
CAWSSKGGLNNKAFF
TGTGCCTGGAGTTCTAAGGGAGGCCTGAACAATAAAGCTTTCTTT
>.|.|TRBV14|TRBJ1-4
CASSQDGGRTTNEKLFF
TGTGCCAGCAGCCAAGATGGGGGGCGTACAACTAATGAAAAACTGTTTTTT
>.|.|TRBV10-3|TRBJ2-1
CAISESSTGNPDEQFF
TGTGCCATCAGTGAGTCGAGTACAGGGAACCCCGATGAGCAGTTCTTC
>once|.|TRBV20-1|TRBJ2-7
CSANLMDEQYF
TGCAGTGCTAACTTAATGGACGAGCAGTACTTC
>.|.|TRBV20-1|TRBJ2-5
CSASLRETQYF
TGCAGTGCTAGTCTCCGGGAGACCCAGTACTTC
>once|.|TRBV7-3|TRBJ2-1
CASSLQALSYNEQFF
TGTGCCAGCAGCTTACAAGCGTTGTCCTACAATGAGCAGTTCTTC
>once|.|TRBV7-8|TRBJ1-3
CASSRGTVSGNTIYF
TGTGCCAGCAGCCGAGGGACGGTCTCTGGAAACACCATATATTTT
>.|.|TRBV11-2|TRBJ2-1
CASSLDRANEQFF
TGTGCCAGCAGCTTAGATCGTGCGAATGAGCAGTTCTTC
>.|.|TRBV18|TRBJ1-1
CASSPYKGVNFF
TGTGCCAGCTCACCATATAAGGGGGTGAATTTCTTT
>.|.|TRBV5-5|TRBJ1-5
CASSRDGGGNQPQHF
TGTGCCAGCAGCCGGGACGGTGGTGGCAATCAGCCCCAGCATTTT